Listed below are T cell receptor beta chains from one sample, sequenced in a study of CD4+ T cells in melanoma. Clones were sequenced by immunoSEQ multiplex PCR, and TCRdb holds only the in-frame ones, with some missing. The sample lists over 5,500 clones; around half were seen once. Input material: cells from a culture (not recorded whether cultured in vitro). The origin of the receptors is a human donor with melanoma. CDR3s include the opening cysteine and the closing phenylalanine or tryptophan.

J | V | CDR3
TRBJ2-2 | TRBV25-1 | CASSDLGTVNTGELFF
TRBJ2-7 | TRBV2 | CASKAGVTYEQYF
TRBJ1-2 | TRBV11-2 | CASSRPGTGSKAMSGYTF
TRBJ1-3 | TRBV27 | CASSGDRAGNTIYF
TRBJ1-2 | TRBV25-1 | CASARTGIYGYTF
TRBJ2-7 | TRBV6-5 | CASSGTLDSEQYF
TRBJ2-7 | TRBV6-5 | CASSATGIEQYF
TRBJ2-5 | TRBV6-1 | CASSDMTGGAETQYF
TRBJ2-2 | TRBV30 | CAWSVQTGELFF
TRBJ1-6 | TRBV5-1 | CASSFNVNSPLHF
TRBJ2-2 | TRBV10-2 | CASSGGSGRPGELFF
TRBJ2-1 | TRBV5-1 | CASRLAGGTYNEQFF
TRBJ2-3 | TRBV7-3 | CASSLFSGGKSTDTQYF
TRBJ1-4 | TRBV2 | CASSDFEKLFF
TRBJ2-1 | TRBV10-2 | CASSVGGRIYNEQFF
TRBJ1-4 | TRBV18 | CASSPDRGGEKLFF
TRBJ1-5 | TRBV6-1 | CASSELGPPQHF
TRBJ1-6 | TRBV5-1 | CASSLAFLQGGSPLHF
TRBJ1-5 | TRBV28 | CASLAPLGRGVGNQPQHF
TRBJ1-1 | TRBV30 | CAWSRQGTEAFF
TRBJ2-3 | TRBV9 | CASSPRWGTDTQYF
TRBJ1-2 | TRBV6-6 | CASSSDTVYGYTF
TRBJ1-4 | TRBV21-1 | CASSSLDGCNEKLFF
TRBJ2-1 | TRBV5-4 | CASSPHGTSSYNEQFF
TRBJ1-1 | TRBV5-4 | CASSLMGGSTEAFF
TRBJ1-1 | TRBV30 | CAWRTQGPTEAFF
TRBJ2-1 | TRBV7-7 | CASSPQAHSYNEQFF
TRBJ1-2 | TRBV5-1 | CASSSGPNYGYTF
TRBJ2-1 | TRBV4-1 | CASSQRGVYNEQFF
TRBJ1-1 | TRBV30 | CAWSPRGRLPNTEAFF
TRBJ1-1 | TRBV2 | CASRAGYLGLNTEAFF
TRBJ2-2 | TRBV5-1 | CASSTRTGYTGELFF
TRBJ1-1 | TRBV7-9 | CASRRQDTEAFF
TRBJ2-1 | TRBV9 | CASSLAGGPRNEQFF
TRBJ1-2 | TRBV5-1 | CASSLKSREEYGYTF